This T cell receptor (beta chain) was identified in a study of CD8 T cells in Susac syndrome. Random-hexamer reverse transcription was applied to roughly 0.5 to 1 ug RNA. TCRdb analysed the immunoSEQ multiplex PCR reads with MiXCR anew, one entry per CDR3 protein. The data hold approximately 230,000 distinct CDR3 sequences, with 85% to 95% observed a single time. Germline assignment: CDR1 LGHDT and CDR2 YNNKEL (reference sequence). Trimming took off 1 base at V and 5 bases at J, with 20 bases between the two ends. The CDR3 sequence is 17 residues long. This chain connects TRBV3-1 to TRBJ1-2; D is uncertain. Input material: CD4+ T cells from PBMCs. The receptor's source is a human donor with multiple sclerosis. CDR3 in amino acids: CASSQGSSAAQRYGYTF. Written as DNA, the CDR3 is TGTGCCAGCAGCCAAGGTAGTAGTGCAGCCCAGAGGTATGGCTACACCTTC.